This TCR beta chain came from a study of T cells expressing NK-cell markers. Study overall: Repertoires of TCR beta were obtained from T cells sorted as CD3+CD56+NKG2C+, CD3+CD56+NKG2C- and CD3+CD56-NKG2C+.

Of note for this clonotype: No antigen is known for it.

From its re-call of the 5' RACE reads, TCRdb lists each CDR3 protein once, without DNA. This sample's table has around 550,000 distinct CDR3 sequences. Germline loops: CDR1 MGHDK, CDR2 SYGVNS. This CDR3 region has 15 residues. Study observations and caveats: Top CD8+ clonotypes included the dominant CD3+CD56+NKG2C+ clonotypes in several donors.

V and J are TRBV25-1 and TRBJ2-1; the TRBD2 assignment by TCRdb is unverifiable without DNA. This TCR came from a young man in good health. Material: blood T cells: a sorted CD56 or NKG2C T cell subset, CD4+ or CD8+ T cells, or bulk PBMC T cells (not recorded which). This CDR3 reads CASTRTSGIRGEQFF. The full variable domain, completed using reference TRBV25-1 and TRBJ2-1, is EADIYQTPRYLVIGTGKKITLECSQTMGHDKMYWYQQDPGMELHLIHYSYGVNSTEKGDLSSESTVSRIRTEHFPLTLESARPSHTSQYLCASTRTSGIRGEQFFGPGTRLTVL.